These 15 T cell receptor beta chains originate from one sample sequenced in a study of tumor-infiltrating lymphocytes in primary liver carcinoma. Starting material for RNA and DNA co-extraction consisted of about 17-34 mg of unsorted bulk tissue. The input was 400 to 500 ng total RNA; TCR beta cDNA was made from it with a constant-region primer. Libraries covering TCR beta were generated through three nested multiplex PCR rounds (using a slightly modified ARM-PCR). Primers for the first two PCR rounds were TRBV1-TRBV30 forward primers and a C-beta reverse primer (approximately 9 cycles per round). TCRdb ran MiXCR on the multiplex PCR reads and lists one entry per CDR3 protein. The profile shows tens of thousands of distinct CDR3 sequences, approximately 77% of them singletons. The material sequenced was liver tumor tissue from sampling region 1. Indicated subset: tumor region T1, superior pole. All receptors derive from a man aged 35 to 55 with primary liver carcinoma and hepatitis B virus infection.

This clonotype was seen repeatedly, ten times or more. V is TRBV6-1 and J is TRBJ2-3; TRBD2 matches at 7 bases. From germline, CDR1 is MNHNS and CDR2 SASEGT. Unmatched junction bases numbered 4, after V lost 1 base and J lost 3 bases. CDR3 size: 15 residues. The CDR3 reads CASSEVGGWTDTQYF. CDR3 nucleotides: TGTGCCAGCAGTGAAGTGGGGGGGTGGACAGATACGCAGTATTTT.

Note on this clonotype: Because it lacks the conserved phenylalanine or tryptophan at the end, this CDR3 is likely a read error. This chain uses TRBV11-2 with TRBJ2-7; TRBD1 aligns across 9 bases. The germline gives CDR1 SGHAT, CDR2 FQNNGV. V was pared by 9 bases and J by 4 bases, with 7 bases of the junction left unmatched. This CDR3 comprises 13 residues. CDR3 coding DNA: TGTGCCAGTAGATTAGGACAGGGGTACGAGCAGTACCTC. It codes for CASRLGQGYEQYL.

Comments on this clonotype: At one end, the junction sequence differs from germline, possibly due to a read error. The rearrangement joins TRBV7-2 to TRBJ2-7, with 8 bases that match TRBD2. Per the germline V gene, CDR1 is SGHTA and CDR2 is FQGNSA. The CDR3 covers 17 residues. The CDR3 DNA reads TGTGCCAGCAGCTTAGTGTTAAGCACTAGCGGAGGCTACGAGGAGTACTTC. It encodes CASSLVLSTSGGYEEYF.

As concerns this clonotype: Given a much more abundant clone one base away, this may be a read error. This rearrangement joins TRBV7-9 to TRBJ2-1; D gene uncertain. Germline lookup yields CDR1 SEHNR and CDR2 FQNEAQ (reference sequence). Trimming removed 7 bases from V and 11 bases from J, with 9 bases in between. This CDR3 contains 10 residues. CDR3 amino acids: CASTTVQQFF. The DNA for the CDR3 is TGTGCCAGCACAACCGTGCAGCAGTTCTTC.

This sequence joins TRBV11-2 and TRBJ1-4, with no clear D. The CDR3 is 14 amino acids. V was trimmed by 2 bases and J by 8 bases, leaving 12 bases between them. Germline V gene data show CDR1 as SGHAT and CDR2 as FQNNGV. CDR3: CASSLQVVNEKLFF. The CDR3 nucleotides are TGTGCCAGCAGCTTACAGGTTGTGAACGAAAAACTGTTTTTT.

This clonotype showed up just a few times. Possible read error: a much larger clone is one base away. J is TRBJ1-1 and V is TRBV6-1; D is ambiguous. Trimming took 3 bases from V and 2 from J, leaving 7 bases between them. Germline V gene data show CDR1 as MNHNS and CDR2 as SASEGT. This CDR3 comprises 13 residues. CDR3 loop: CASSDLDNTEAFF. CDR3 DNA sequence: TGTGCCAGCAGTGACCTGGACAACACTGAAGCTTTCTTT.

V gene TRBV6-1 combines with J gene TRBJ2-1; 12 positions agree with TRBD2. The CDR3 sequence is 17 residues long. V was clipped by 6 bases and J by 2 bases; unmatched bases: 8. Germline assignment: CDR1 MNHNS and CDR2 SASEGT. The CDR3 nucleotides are TGTGCCAGCAGCGAGCGACTAGCGGGAGAACCCTACAATGAGCAGTTCTTC. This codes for CASSERLAGEPYNEQFF.

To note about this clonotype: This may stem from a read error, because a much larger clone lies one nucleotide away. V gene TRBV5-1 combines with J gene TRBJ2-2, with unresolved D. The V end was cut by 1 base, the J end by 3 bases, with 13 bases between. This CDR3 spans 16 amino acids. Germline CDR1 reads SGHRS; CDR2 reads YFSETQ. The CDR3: CASSLWWSMDTGELFF. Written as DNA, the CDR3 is TGCGCCAGCAGCTTGTGGTGGTCGATGGACACCGGGGAGCTGTTTTTT.

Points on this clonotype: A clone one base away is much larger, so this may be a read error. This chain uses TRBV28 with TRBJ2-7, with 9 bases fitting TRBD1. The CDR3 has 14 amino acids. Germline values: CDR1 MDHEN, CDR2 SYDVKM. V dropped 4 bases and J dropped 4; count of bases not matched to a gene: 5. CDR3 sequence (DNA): TGTGCCAGCAGTTGGGACAGGGATGAGTACGAGCAGTACTTC. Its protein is CASSWDRDEYEQYF.

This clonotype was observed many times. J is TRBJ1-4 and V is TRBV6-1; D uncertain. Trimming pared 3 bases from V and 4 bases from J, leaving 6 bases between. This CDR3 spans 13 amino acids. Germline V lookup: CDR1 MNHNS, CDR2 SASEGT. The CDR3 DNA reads TGTGCCAGCAGTGAGACGGTTAATGAAAAACTGTTTTTT. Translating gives CASSETVNEKLFF.

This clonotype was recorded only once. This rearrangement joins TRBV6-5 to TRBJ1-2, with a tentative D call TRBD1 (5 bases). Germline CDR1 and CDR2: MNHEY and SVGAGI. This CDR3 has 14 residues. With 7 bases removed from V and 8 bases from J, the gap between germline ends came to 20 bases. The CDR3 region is CASTNSGGIDGYTF. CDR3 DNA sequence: TGTGCCAGCACCAATAGTGGGGGTATCGACGGCTACACCTTC.

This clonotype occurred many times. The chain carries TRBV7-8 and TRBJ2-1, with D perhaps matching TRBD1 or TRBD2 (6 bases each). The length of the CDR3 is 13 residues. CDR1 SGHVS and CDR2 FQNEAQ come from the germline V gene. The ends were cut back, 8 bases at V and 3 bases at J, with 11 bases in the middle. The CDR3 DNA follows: TGTGCCAGCCTCGAGGGGGGCTACAATGAGCAGTTCTTC. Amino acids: CASLEGGYNEQFF.

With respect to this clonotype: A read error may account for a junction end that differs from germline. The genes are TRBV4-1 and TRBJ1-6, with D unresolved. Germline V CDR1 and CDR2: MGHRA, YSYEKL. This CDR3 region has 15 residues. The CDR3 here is CASSQVSLENSPLHF. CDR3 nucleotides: TGCGCCAGCAGCCAAGTCAGCCTTGAAAATTCGCCCCTCCACTTT.

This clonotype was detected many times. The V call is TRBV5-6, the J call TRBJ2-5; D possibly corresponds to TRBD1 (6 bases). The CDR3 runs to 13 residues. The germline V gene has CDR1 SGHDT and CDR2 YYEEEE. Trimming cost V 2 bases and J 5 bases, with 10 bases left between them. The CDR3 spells CASSFTGRETQYF. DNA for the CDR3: TGTGCCAGCAGCTTCACAGGGCGGGAGACCCAGTACTTC.

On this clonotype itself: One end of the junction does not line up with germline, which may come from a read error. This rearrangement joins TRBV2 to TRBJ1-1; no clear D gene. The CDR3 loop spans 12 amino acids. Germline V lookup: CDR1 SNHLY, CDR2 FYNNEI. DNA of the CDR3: TGTGCCAGCAAAGCGGGCAACACTGTAGCTTTCTTT. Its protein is CASKAGNTVAFF. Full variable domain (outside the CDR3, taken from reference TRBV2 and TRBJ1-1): EPEVTQTPSHQVTQMGQEVILRCVPISNHLYFYWYRQILGQKVEFLVSFYNNEISEKSEIFDDQFSVERPDGSNFTLKIRSTKLEDSAMYFCASKAGNTVAFFGQGTRLTVV.